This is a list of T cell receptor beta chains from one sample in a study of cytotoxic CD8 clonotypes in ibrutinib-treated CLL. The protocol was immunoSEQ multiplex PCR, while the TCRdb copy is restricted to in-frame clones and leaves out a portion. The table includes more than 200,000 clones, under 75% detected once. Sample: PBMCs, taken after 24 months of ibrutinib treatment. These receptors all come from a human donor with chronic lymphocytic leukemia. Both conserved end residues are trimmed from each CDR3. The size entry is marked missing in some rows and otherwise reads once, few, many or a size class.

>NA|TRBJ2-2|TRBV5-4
ASSLGGLTGELF
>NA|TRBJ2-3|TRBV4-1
ASSQDPGADTQY
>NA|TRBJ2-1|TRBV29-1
SVRGQGNNEQF
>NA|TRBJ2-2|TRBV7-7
ASSLAADQTGELF
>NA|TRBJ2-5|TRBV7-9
ASSMGTSGIQETQY
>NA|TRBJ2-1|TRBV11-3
ASSLPGRGNEQF
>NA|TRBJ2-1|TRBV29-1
SVARNEQF
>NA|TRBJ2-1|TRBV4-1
ASSQDRAGGIYNEQF
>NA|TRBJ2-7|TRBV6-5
ASSYSGSASYEQY
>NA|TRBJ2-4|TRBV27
ASSLPGVNIQY
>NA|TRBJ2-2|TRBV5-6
ASEGLAGAGELF
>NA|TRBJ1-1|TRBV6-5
ATTRGGRTEAF
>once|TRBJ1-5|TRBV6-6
ASSWDGQEFNQPQH
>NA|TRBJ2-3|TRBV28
ASSWAFVGADTQY
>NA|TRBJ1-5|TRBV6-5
ASGKGTTSNQPQH
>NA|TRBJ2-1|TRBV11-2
ASSIGTSGTNEQF
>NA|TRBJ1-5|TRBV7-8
ASSLEVRGGPQH
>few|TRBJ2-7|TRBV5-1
ASSLGREQY
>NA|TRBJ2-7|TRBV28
ASSPGTSANHEQY
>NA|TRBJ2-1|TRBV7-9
ASSLGTVYNEQF
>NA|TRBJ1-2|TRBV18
ASSPIEGQNYGYT
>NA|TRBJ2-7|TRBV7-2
ASSARGFAYEQY
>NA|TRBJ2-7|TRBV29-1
SVGQGFHEQY
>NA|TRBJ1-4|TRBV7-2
ASSLVNQPYNEKLF
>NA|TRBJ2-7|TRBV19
ASSIGGKWYEQY
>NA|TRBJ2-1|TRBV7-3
ASSLAGGALSEQF
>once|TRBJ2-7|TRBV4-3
ASSQGGRRESPAGEQY
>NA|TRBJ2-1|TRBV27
ASSLRHGGPLSNEQF
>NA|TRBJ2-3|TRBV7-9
ASSIPQGTDTQY
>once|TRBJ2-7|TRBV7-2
ASSFLRSEQY
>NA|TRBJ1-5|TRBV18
ASSPGTGDQPQH
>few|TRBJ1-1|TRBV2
ASSPFRDRGLEAF
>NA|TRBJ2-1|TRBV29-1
SVDVAAYNEQF
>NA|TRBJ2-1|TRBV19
ASTPGLYNEQF
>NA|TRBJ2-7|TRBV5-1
ASSSTGSGHEQY
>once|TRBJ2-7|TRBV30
AWSPLAGVSYEQY
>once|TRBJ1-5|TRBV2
ASSEEGEQPQH
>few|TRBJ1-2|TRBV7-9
ASTLGTAFYGYT
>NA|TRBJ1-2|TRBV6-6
ASTATDNNYGYT
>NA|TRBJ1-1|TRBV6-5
ASSYTNSPMNTEAF
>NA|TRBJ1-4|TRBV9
ASSTGPGTNEKLF
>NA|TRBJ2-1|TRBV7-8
ASSLASGINEQF
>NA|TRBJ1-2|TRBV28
AGGTRIYGYT
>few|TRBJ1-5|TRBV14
ASSQDGVQPQH
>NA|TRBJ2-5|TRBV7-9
ASRHRTGLRETQY
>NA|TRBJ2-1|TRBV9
ASSVRTSGNHEQF
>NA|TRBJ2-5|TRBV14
ASSPGLTTQY
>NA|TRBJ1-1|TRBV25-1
ASSLPAGTEAF
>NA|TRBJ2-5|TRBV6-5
ASSYSDRETQY
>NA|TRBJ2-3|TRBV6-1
ASRPRGASGMQY